This T cell receptor (beta chain) was captured in a study of Ad26.COV2.S vaccination and SARS-CoV-2 variants. Study-wide context: Enrollment placed the donor in the COV1001 Ad26.COV2.S trial arm. Once, or twice with 56 days between doses, Ad26.COV2.S was given intramuscularly.

Of note for this clone: Its antigen is as yet unknown.

TCRdb keeps only in-frame clones here, not all; method: immunoSEQ multiplex PCR. The data contain about 280,000 clones, about 87% of them singletons. Regarding the study as a whole: Non-spike TCR breadth showed similarity between vaccine and placebo recipients.

Treatment indicated: about 20 received Ad26.COV2.S at low or high dose, single or two shots; 5 received placebo; per-sample allocation not given. Collection of samples fell on day 63 after the first vaccine or placebo injection. The sample was peripheral blood, taken in a trial of Ad26.COV2.S vaccine versus placebo. This receptor was identified in a person aged 18-60 years who received the Ad26.COV2.S COVID-19 vaccine or a placebo.

This CDR3 reads CASSDGVLRDPSYEQYF. In DNA form, the CDR3 reads TGTGCCAGCAGTGACGGGGTGTTGCGGGACCCCTCCTACGAGCAGTACTTC. The chain combines TRBV6-4 with TRBJ2-7, with D possibly being TRBD2 (6 bases). Germline CDR1 and CDR2: MRHNA and SNTAGT. V gave up 2 bases and J gave up 0 bases, with 17 bases separating them. The CDR3 loop spans 17 amino acids.